The 2 T cell receptor beta chains listed next were all sequenced from one sample in a study of blood T cell repertoires in COVID-19. Sequenced by immunoSEQ multiplex PCR; TCRdb stores in-frame clones only, minus some. The sample has approximately 100,000 clones, 80% to 95% seen once. The specimen sequenced was peripheral blood. The receptors were sampled from a middle-aged man with active COVID-19.

In DNA, the CDR3 is TGCGCCAGCAGCTTGGCCGCAGGACAGGGAACGTTCGAGCAGTACTTC. The encoded protein is CASSLAAGQGTFEQYF. The V gene is TRBV5-1, the J gene TRBJ2-7, with 8 positions matching TRBD1. The V segment lost 0 bases and the J segment 6 bases; nucleotides outside the gene matches: 11. The CDR3 spans 16 residues. CDR1 and CDR2 from the germline V gene are SGHRS and YFSETQ.

This rearrangement joins TRBV28 to TRBJ1-4, with D unresolved. Germline assignment: CDR1 MDHEN and CDR2 SYDVKM. This CDR3 has 13 amino acids. V lost 5 bases and J 8 bases, leaving 12 bases between the germline ends. The CDR3 region has the DNA TGTGCCAGCAGTCCTTCCGGGGAAGAAAAACTGTTTTTT. Its translation is CASSPSGEEKLFF.